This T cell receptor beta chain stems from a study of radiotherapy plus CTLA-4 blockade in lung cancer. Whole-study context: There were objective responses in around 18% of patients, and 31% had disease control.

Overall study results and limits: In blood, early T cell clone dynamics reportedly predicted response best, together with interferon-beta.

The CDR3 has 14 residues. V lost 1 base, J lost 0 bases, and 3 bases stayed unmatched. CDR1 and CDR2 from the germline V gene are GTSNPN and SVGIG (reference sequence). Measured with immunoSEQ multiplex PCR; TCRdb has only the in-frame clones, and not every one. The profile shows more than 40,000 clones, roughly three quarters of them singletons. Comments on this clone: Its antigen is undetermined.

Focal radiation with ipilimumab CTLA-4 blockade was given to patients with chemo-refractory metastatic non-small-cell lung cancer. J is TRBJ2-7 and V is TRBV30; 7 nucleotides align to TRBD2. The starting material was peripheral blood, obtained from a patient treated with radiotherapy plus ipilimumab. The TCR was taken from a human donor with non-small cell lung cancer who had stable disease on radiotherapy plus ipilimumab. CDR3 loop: CAWSGGGSSYEQYF. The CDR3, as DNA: TGTGCCTGGAGTGGGGGGGGGAGCTCCTACGAGCAGTACTTC.